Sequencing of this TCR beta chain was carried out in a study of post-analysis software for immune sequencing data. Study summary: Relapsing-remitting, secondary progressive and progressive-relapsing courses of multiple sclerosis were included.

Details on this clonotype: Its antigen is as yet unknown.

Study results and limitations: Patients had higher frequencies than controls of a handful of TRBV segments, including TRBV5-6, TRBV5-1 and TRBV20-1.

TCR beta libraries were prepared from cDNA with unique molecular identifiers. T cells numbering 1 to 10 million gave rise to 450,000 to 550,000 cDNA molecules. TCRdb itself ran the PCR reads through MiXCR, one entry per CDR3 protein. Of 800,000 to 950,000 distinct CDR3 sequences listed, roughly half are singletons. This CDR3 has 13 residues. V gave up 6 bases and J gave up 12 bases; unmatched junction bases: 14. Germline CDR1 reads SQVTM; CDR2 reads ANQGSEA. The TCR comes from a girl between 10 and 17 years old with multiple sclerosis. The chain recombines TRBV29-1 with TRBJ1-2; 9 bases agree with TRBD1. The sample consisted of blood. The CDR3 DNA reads TGCAGCGTCCAGCCGGGACAGGGAACCGGTCACACCTTC. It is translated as CSVQPGQGTGHTF.